A selection of T cell receptor beta chains follows, all from one sample in a study of blood T cell repertoires in COVID-19. Measured with immunoSEQ multiplex PCR; TCRdb has only the in-frame clones, and not every one. The top ten hold about 10% of the sample, which has about 120,000 clones, roughly 79% seen once. Sequences were obtained from peripheral blood. Receptor source: a human donor in a cohort sampled during active COVID-19. The conserved cysteine and the conserved F or W are not part of the CDR3 here.

TRBV27 | ASRDQGTTEAF
TRBV18 | ASSPTSGRVDEQF
TRBV20-1 | SATGGAGYT
TRBV9 | ASSGGLSYEQY
TRBV7-9 | ASNSLLAGFLDEQY
TRBV6-1 | ASSETPGDTEAF
TRBV7-9 | ASSLRTGGSAEAF
TRBV27 | ASSPSSGWIYEQY
TRBV5-6 | ASSFLTGRGSGNTIY
TRBV5-4 | ASDGNGNVNTEAF
TRBV4-3 | ASSQDRGREQY
TRBV7-2 | ASSSHRGLIGYT
TRBV5-5 | ASSLAGGVRQPQH
TRBV24-1 | ATSLQGASEQF
TRBV10-1 | ASRLAGGRGNEQF
TRBV18 | ASSASENTEAF
TRBV4-3 | ASSQVGDQPQH
TRBV6-5 | ASSSTTGSDTQY
TRBV27 | ASRLAGGTGELF
TRBV3-1/TRBV3-2 | ASSQGQDLIYEQY
TRBV4-3 | ASSQGARGGSDTQY
TRBV2 | ASSEDGGNYGYT
TRBV2 | ASSEGTGGNYGYT
TRBV11-2 | ASSLYLAAYNEQF
TRBV29-1 | SAPGQSTYNEQF
TRBV29-1 | SGGVDRGLGYT
TRBV19 | ASSPLLDRANYGYT
TRBV5-1 | ASSGGTLSGANVLT
TRBV2 | ASSRLGTTYEQY
TRBV28 | ATALPGAGTDTQY
TRBV7-6 | ASSPRLAGGWETQY
TRBV6-5 | ASKQGLSTNEKLF
TRBV6-5 | ASGKGRWTEAF
TRBV7-2 | ASSIRLAGNNEQF
TRBV9 | ASSAQQGAYGYT
TRBV7-2 | ASSKGPLANTGELF
TRBV19 | ASSRTEADTQY
TRBV18 | ASSPSGQGLYGYT
TRBV18 | ASSPSSAAGYEQY
TRBV6-1 | ASSDWDRDEQY
TRBV28 | AISTGGTRMNIQY
TRBV28 | ASSLPGYNTEAF
TRBV9 | ASSGQGRNTEAF
TRBV4-3 | ASSQEDRGIFSGANVLT
TRBV4-3 | ASSQDHHREYEQY
TRBV3-1/TRBV3-2 | ASSFRENTEAF
TRBV3-1/TRBV3-2 | ASSQLYEQY
TRBV6-2/TRBV6-3 | ASSYQGLNEQF
TRBV30 | AWSAGTGPEKLF
TRBV7-2 | ASSLSRPSQPQH
TRBV7-9 | ASSLNSGEKLF
TRBV6-2/TRBV6-3 | ASSLTRRETQY
TRBV19 | ASSIVPGQGLGNSPLH
TRBV9 | ASSSKPAGENEQF
TRBV15 | ATSRDGPRGGRLLANYGYT